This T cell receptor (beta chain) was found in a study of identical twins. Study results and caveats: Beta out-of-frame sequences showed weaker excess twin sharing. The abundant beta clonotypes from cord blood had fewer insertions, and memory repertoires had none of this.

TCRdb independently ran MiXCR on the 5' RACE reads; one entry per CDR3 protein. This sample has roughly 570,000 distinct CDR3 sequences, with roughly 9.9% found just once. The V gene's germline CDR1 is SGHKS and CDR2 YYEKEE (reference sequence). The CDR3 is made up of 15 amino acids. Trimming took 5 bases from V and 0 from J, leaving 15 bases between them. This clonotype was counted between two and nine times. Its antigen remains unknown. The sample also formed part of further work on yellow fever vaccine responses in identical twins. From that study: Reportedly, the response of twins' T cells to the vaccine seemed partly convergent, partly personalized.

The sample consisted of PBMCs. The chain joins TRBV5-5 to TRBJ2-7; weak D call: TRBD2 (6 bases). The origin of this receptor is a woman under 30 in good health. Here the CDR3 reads CASSRPGLASYEQYF. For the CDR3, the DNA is TGTGCCAGCAGTCGACCGGGACTGGCCTCCTACGAGCAGTACTTC.